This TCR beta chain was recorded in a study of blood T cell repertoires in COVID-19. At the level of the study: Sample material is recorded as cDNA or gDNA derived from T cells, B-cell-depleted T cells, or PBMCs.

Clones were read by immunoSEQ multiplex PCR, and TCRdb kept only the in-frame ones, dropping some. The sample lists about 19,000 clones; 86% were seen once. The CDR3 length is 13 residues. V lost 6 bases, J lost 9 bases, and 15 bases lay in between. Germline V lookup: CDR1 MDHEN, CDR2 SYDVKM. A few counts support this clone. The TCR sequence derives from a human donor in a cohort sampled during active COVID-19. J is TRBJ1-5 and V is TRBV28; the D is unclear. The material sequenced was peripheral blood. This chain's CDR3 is CASRAGSVGPQHF. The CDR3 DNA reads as TGTGCCAGCAGGGCAGGCTCCGTCGGGCCCCAGCATTTT.